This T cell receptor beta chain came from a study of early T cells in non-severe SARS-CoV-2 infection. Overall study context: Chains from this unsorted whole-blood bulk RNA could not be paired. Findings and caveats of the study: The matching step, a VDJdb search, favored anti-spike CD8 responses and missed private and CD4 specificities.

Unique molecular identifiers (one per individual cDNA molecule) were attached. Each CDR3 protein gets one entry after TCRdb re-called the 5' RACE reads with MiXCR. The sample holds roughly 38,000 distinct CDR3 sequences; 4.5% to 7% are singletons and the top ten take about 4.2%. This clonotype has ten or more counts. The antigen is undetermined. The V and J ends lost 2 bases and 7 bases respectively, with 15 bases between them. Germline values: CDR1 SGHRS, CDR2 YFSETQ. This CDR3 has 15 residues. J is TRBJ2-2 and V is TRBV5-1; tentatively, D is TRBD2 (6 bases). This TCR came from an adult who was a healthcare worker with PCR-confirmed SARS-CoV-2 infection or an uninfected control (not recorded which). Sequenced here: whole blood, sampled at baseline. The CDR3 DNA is TGCGCCAGCAGCTTCTTGCGGGGTTCAGGCGGGGAGCTGTTTTTT. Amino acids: CASSFLRGSGGELFF.